The 22 T cell receptor beta chains below all came from one sample that was sequenced in a study of T-cell memory formation after mild COVID-19 (dated by TCRdb to the early 2020s). Library generation was performed with 5' RACE. Instrument used: Illumina NovaSeq 6000. TCRdb took the public reads, trimmed them with fastp at Q25, ran MiXCR for clone calling and kept in-frame beta chains. CDR3 protein sequences are deduplicated, and each keeps its most common genes and DNA. Across this sample there are about 340,000 distinct CDR3 sequences, with 13% seen only once. The top ten hold about a fifth of the sample. Sequenced sample: PBMCs or a T cell subset sorted from them (not recorded which). The receptors here all came from a man between 18 and 29 years old who had mild COVID-19 (a few samples of this study predate the infection). The sample titles of this study are shuffled in the database, so cell type and time point are left out; the donor was told from shared clones.

The chain's CDR3 is CASSWSRGWNTEAFF. The CDR3 DNA follows: TGTGCCAGCAGCTGGTCCCGTGGTTGGAACACTGAAGCTTTCTTT. V is TRBV7-8 and J is TRBJ1-1; no reliable D call. Germline CDR1 SGHVS, CDR2 FQNEAQ. The CDR3 totals 15 residues. The V and J ends lost 4 bases and 1 base respectively, with 13 bases between them.

This clonotype came up many times. The V gene is TRBV20-1, the J gene TRBJ2-3; the match to TRBD2 covers 7 bases. This CDR3 contains 14 residues. Germline trimming cut 4 bases from V and 4 bases from J; bases unmatched to any gene: 8. From germline, CDR1 is DFQATT and CDR2 SNEGSKA (reference sequence). The CDR3 coding sequence is TGCAGTGCTATCGTCCAAGCGGGGTCAGATACGCAGTATTTT. This sequence encodes CSAIVQAGSDTQYF.

Only a few counts were recorded for this clonotype. V and J are TRBV7-2 and TRBJ2-5, with 9 bases identical to TRBD2. The germline V gene has CDR1 SGHTA and CDR2 FQGNSA. The CDR3 is made up of 17 amino acids. V shed 3 bases and J 0 bases; nucleotides not matched to a gene: 8. The DNA of the CDR3 is TGTGCCAGCAGCTTTAGCGGTCTAGCGGGGTACCAAGAGACCCAGTACTTC. Its translation is CASSFSGLAGYQETQYF. Based on the CDR3 plus reference TRBV7-2 and TRBJ2-5, the full variable domain is GAGVSQSPSNKVTEKGKDVELRCDPISGHTALYWYRQSLGQGLEFLIYFQGNSAPDKSGLPSDRFSAERTGGSVSTLTIQRTQQEDSAVYLCASSFSGLAGYQETQYFGPGTRLLVL.

The gene calls are TRBV3-1 and TRBJ2-1; the D gene is possibly TRBD2 (6 bases). V lost 1 base and J lost 9, with 16 bases in between. This CDR3 has 15 amino acids. Looked up from germline, CDR1 is LGHDT and CDR2 is YNNKEL (reference sequence). CDR3: CASSQGLAPRIEQFF. In DNA, the CDR3 is TGTGCCAGCAGCCAAGGGCTAGCGCCTAGGATTGAGCAGTTCTTC.

The genes are TRBV5-1 and TRBJ2-4, with 10 bases identical to TRBD2. V gave up 0 bases and J gave up 1 base; unmatched junction bases: 1. The CDR3 runs 16 residues. Per the germline V gene, CDR1 is SGHRS and CDR2 is YFSETQ. The CDR3 loop reads CASSLGLAGAKNIQYF. DNA of the CDR3: TGCGCCAGCAGCTTGGGACTAGCGGGTGCCAAAAACATTCAGTACTTC.

The chain has TRBV9 and TRBJ1-4; D gene ambiguous. CDR1 and CDR2 (germline): SGDLS, YYNGEE. The CDR3 contains 14 residues. The ends were cut back, 5 bases at V and 8 bases at J, with 16 bases in the middle. The CDR3, as DNA: TGTGCCAGCAGACGGGGAAGTCGTGGAGAAAAACTGTTTTTT. Translating it yields CASRRGSRGEKLFF.

The rearrangement uses TRBV12-3 or TRBV12-4 and TRBJ1-5; D is possibly TRBD1 (5 bases). V was shortened by 5 bases and J by 6 bases, with 11 bases between the two germline ends. This CDR3 is built from 13 residues. The CDR3 protein is CASSRGAVQPQHF. In DNA form, the CDR3 reads TGTGCCAGCAGTAGAGGGGCGGTTCAGCCCCAGCATTTT.

The V call is TRBV7-8, the J call TRBJ2-3; 13 nucleotides line up with TRBD2. CDR1 is SGHVS, CDR2 FQNEAQ, per germline. V was pared by 5 bases and J by 6 bases, with 5 bases of the junction left unmatched. There are 15 residues in the CDR3. The CDR3 reads CASSTSGGAWDTQYF. CDR3 nucleotides: TGTGCCAGCAGCACTAGCGGGGGGGCTTGGGATACGCAGTATTTT. The variable domain in full, with the rest retrieved from reference TRBV7-8 and TRBJ2-3, is GAGVSQSPRYKVAKRGQDVALRCDPISGHVSLFWYQQALGQGPEFLTYFQNEAQLDKSGLPSDRFFAERPEGSVSTLKIQRTQQEDSAVYLCASSTSGGAWDTQYFGPGTRLTVL.

Of note for this clonotype: An end of the junction does not agree with germline; a read error may underlie this. The rearrangement joins TRBV7-9 to TRBJ2-5; D perhaps matches TRBD2 (5 bases). CDR3 length: 13 amino acids. CDR1 is SEHNR, CDR2 FQNEAQ, per germline (reference sequence). CDR3 protein: CASSSGNHETQYF. The CDR3 DNA follows: TGTGCCAGCAGCTCGGGGAACCATGAGACCCAGTACTTC. Complete variable domain (other parts from reference TRBV7-9 and TRBJ2-5): DTGVSQNPRHKITKRGQNVTFRCDPISEHNRLYWYRQTLGQGPEFLTYFQNEAQLEKSRLLSDRFSAERPKGSFSTLEIQRTEQGDSAMYLCASSSGNHETQYFGPGTRLLVL.

This clonotype was seen a handful of times. The chain couples TRBV7-9 to TRBJ2-2, with D possibly TRBD1 on 6 matching bases. The V end was cut by 6 bases, the J end by 7 bases, with 15 bases between. The length of the CDR3 is 14 residues. Germline values: CDR1 SEHNR, CDR2 FQNEAQ (reference sequence). CDR3 sequence reads: CASREQGYYGELFF. CDR3 DNA: TGTGCCAGCAGGGAACAGGGATACTACGGGGAGCTGTTTTTT.

This clonotype has just a few counts. This chain uses TRBV5-1 with TRBJ2-3; the D gene is possibly TRBD1 (6 bases). The CDR3 is made up of 13 amino acids. Trimming stripped 4 bases from V and 10 bases from J, with 16 bases between. Germline CDR1 is SGHRS and CDR2 is YFSETQ. CDR3 sequence (DNA): TGCGCCAGCAGCGGACCGGACAGTGAGGCGCAGTATTTT. It codes for CASSGPDSEAQYF.

This clonotype occurred many times. This sequence joins TRBV5-1 and TRBJ2-7, with TRBD1 as a possible D gene (5 bases). The CDR3 totals 14 residues. Germline CDR1 SGHRS, CDR2 YFSETQ. V lost 1 base, J lost 5 bases, and 13 bases lay in between. The CDR3 is CASSLIRRENEQYF. CDR3 nucleotide sequence: TGCGCCAGCAGCTTGATCCGCAGGGAAAACGAGCAGTACTTC.

This clonotype occurred a few times. The V and J genes are TRBV7-8 and TRBJ1-2; D is ambiguous. CDR1 is SGHVS, CDR2 FQNEAQ, per germline. This CDR3 has 14 amino acids. V lost 5 bases and J lost 5, with 15 bases in between. CDR3 amino acids: CASSANGVLYGYTF. The CDR3, as DNA: TGTGCCAGCAGCGCAAATGGGGTGTTGTATGGCTACACCTTC.

The rearrangement links TRBV21-1 to TRBJ2-7; TRBD2 reflects the table's D call only, with no check against the DNA. TRBV21-1 is termed a pseudogene. CDR3 length: 13 residues. CDR3 protein: CASKRDSAYEQYF. The CDR3, as DNA: TGTGCCAGCAAAAGGGACTCAGCCTACGAGCAGTACTTC.

This clonotype was observed many times. The rearrangement links TRBV7-9 to TRBJ1-5, with TRBD1 as a possible D gene (5 bases). The CDR3 covers 15 residues. Trimming removed 1 base at V and 10 bases at J, with 17 bases between. Germline CDR1 SEHNR, CDR2 FQNEAQ (reference sequence). The CDR3 is CASSLGGEGTQPQHF. DNA of the CDR3: TGTGCCAGCAGCTTAGGGGGGGAGGGGACCCAACCCCAGCATTTT.

This clonotype was counted a few times. The chain employs TRBV4-3 and TRBJ2-6; D is unclear. CDR3 length: 16 amino acids. The germline gives CDR1 LGHNA, CDR2 YSLEER. Trimming removed 1 base at V and 0 bases at J, with 7 bases between. CDR3 sequence reads: CASSQGLASGANVLTF. DNA of the CDR3: TGCGCCAGCAGCCAAGGACTGGCCTCTGGGGCCAACGTCCTGACTTTC.

This sequence joins TRBV12-3 or TRBV12-4 and TRBJ2-7; 7 positions agree with TRBD1. With 5 bases clipped from V and 0 bases from J, the junction kept 7 bases outside the gene matches. The CDR3 runs to 15 residues. The CDR3 sequence: CASSLGQSGSYEQYF. The CDR3 nucleotides are TGTGCCAGCAGTCTGGGACAGTCCGGCTCCTACGAGCAGTACTTC.

This clonotype occurred a few times. The J gene is TRBJ1-2, the V gene TRBV24-1; 7 bases match TRBD1. CDR1 KGHDR and CDR2 SFDVKD come from the germline V gene. V lost 7 bases, J lost 2 bases, and 18 bases stayed unmatched. This CDR3 is built from 18 residues. The CDR3 protein is CATRPPRDRGLVNYGYTF. DNA for the CDR3: TGTGCCACCAGGCCACCACGGGACAGAGGTCTGGTCAACTATGGCTACACCTTC.

This clonotype was counted only a few times. The rearrangement uses TRBV24-1 and TRBJ2-2; TRBD1 is a possible D gene (6 bases). Trimming shortened V by 5 bases and J by 3 bases, and 18 bases separated the two germline ends. Per the germline V gene, CDR1 is KGHDR and CDR2 is SFDVKD. The CDR3 contains 17 residues. The CDR3 reads CATSVGPAGEYTGELFF. The CDR3 nucleotides read TGTGCCACCAGTGTCGGACCAGCAGGGGAGTACACCGGGGAGCTGTTTTTT.

This clonotype was seen more than once but under ten times. CDR3 in amino acids: CASSQEAGTGNEAFF. In DNA, the CDR3 is TGCGCCAGCAGCCAAGAAGCGGGAACCGGGAATGAAGCTTTCTTT. V usage is TRBV4-1 and J usage is TRBJ1-1; no clear D. The germline V and J ends were trimmed by 0 bases and 7 bases, with 15 bases remaining between them. Per the germline V gene, CDR1 is MGHRA and CDR2 is YSYEKL. CDR3 length: 15 amino acids.

At least ten counts were recorded for this clonotype. J is TRBJ2-2 and V is TRBV12-3 or TRBV12-4; D gene uncertain. V lost 3 bases and J 3 bases, leaving 8 bases between the germline ends. The CDR3 has 14 residues. CDR3 nucleotides: TGTGCCAGCAGTTTTCTGGCCGACACCGGGGAGCTGTTTTTT. This translates into CASSFLADTGELFF.

The chain recombines TRBV9 with TRBJ2-5; 7 positions agree with TRBD2. After removal of 0 bases from V and 4 bases from J, the junction contained 3 bases not matched to a gene. The CDR3 covers 14 residues. CDR1 and CDR2 from the germline V gene are SGDLS and YYNGEE. CDR3 sequence: CASSVVSGGETQYF. CDR3 nucleotides: TGTGCCAGCAGCGTAGTATCGGGGGGAGAGACCCAGTACTTC.